Presented here are 8 T cell receptor beta chains from one specimen sequenced in a study of blood T cell repertoires in COVID-19. TCRdb keeps only in-frame clones here, not all; method: immunoSEQ multiplex PCR. The table lists roughly 60,000 clones, around four fifths of them singletons. The specimen was peripheral blood. The source is a man in his 60s with acute or convalescent COVID-19.

There are a few counts of this clone. The chain joins TRBV4-1 to TRBJ2-1, with TRBD1 matching 8 bases. This CDR3 comprises 13 residues. The germline CDR1 and CDR2 sequences are MGHRA and YSYEKL. V lost 4 bases, J lost 10 bases, and 6 bases stayed unmatched. In DNA, the CDR3 is TGCGCCAGCAGCCGCCCGCAGGGGGCCGAGCAGTTCTTC. This translates into CASSRPQGAEQFF.

This chain uses TRBV5-4 with TRBJ2-2; 8 positions agree with TRBD2. This CDR3 is 16 amino acids long. Trimming took 4 bases from V and 7 from J; bases not matched to a gene: 12. Per the germline V gene, CDR1 is SGHNT and CDR2 is YYREEE (reference sequence). The CDR3 nucleotides read TGTGCCAGCAGCCCCCTCAGGCGGGGGGAAAACGGGGAGCTGTTTTTT. Amino acids: CASSPLRRGENGELFF.

This clone appeared a few times. The chain joins TRBV9 to TRBJ2-7; D ambiguous. Germline loops: CDR1 SGDLS, CDR2 YYNGEE. The CDR3 runs 15 residues. Trimming removed 1 base at V and 2 bases at J, with 13 bases between. The CDR3 DNA reads TGTGCCAGCAGCGTATCTGGCGGTGAAACCTACGAGCAGTACTTC. Protein product: CASSVSGGETYEQYF.

The chain recombines TRBV23-1 with TRBJ1-2, with 10 bases that match TRBD1. TRBV23-1 is classed as an ORF, of uncertain function. This CDR3 is 18 amino acids long. The trim removed 3 bases at V and 4 bases at J, leaving 14 bases unmatched. CDR3 nucleotide sequence: TGCGCCAGCAGTCACCTCGGGACAGGGGCACTCATGGTCTATGGCTACACCTTC. Its protein product is CASSHLGTGALMVYGYTF.

The gene calls are TRBV5-1 and TRBJ1-2; 7 bases line up with TRBD1. V was clipped by 5 bases and J by 8 bases; unmatched bases: 12. Looked up from germline, CDR1 is SGHRS and CDR2 is YFSETQ. The CDR3 is made up of 14 amino acids. The CDR3 DNA follows: TGCGCCAGCAGTCCCGGTGGGACAGTAGACGGCTACACCTTC. It specifies CASSPGGTVDGYTF.

The chain couples TRBV12-3 or TRBV12-4 to TRBJ1-1; D not certain. The CDR3 consists of 11 residues. The V gene lost 8 bases and the J gene lost 6 bases, with 10 bases spanning the gap. The DNA for the CDR3 is TGTGCCAGCTCTGGAGTCCCTGAAGCTTTCTTT. It is translated as CASSGVPEAFF.

The CDR3 reads CASTTDRTNTEAFF. CDR3 bases: TGTGCCAGCACCACGGACAGGACGAACACTGAAGCTTTCTTT. V gene TRBV9 combines with J gene TRBJ1-1; TRBD1 agrees at 7 bases. Germline V CDR1 and CDR2: SGDLS, YYNGEE. CDR3 length: 14 residues. V lost 6 bases and J lost 1; bases outside the gene matches: 6.

The chain uses TRBV9 and TRBJ2-5; 12 bases map to TRBD2. J was trimmed by 2 bases and V by 3 bases; bases with no gene match: 8. The CDR3 has 17 amino acids. The germline V gene has CDR1 SGDLS and CDR2 YYNGEE. CDR3 sequence reads: CASSAGLAGPFQETQYF. The DNA for the CDR3 is TGTGCCAGCAGCGCGGGACTAGCGGGTCCCTTTCAAGAGACCCAGTACTTC.